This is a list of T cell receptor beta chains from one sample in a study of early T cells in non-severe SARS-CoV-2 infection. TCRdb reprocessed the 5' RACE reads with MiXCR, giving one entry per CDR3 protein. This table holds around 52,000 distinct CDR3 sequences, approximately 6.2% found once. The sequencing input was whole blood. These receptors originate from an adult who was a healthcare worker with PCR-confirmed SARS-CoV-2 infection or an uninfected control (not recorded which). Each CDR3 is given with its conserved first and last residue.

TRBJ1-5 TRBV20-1 CSALPGQGINQPQHF
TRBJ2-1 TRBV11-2 CASSRRGEQFF
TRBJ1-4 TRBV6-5 CASSSFPTRGKLFF
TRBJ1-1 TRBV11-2 CASSLAQPRTVNTEAFF
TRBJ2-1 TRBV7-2 CASRGGRTYNEQFF
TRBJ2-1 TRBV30 CAWKGVSSYNEQFF
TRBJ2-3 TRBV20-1 CSARKDTSGGADTQYF
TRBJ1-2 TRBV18 CASSPRQGGSGYTF
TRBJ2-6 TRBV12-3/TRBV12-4 CASTWTASSGANVLTF
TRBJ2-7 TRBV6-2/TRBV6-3 CASSLGLPYEQYF
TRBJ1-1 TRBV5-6 CASSLFRARLANTEAFF
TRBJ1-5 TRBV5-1 CASSLEAGQPQHF
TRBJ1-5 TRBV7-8 CASSSLDRGANQPQHF
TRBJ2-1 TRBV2 CASRQQFF
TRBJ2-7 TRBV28 CASSSPPGRTYEQYF
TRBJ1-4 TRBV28 CASSLQGVFGEKLFF
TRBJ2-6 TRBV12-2 CASRLSPLRQGLAGANVLTF